Each of the 17 T cell receptor beta chains below was sequenced from the same sample in a study of T cells in Graves' hyperthyroidism and ophthalmopathy. Amplified TCR beta CDR3 regions derived from RNA transcripts. Carried out on the TCR CDR3, a first-round RT-PCR used the HTBI primer set. TCRdb re-called the multiplex PCR reads with MiXCR, one entry per CDR3 protein. This table holds around 200,000 distinct CDR3 sequences, approximately 15% found once. The sample was blood. The receptors stem from a woman between 45 and 65 years old with Graves' hyperthyroidism.

This clonotype has a count of ten or more. This rearrangement joins TRBV6-1 to TRBJ1-6, with a tentative D call TRBD1 (6 bases). This CDR3 is built from 14 residues. CDR1 is MNHNS and CDR2 is SASEGT in the germline V gene. Trimming removed 6 bases from V and 10 bases from J, with 16 bases in between. CDR3 sequence (DNA): TGTGCCAGCAGGTCCACAGGGCCGGGATCACCCCTCCACTTT. Residues: CASRSTGPGSPLHF.

This clonotype was recorded at least ten times. This chain uses TRBV6-6 with TRBJ2-7, with TRBD2 matching 7 bases. The CDR3 sequence is 15 residues long. Germline CDR1 and CDR2: MNHNY and SVGAGI (reference sequence). Trimming at V came to 0 bases and at J to 2 bases, leaving 4 bases not matched to a gene. The CDR3 reads CASSYSSGTTYEQYF. The CDR3 nucleotides read TGTGCCAGCAGTTACTCGAGCGGGACTACCTACGAGCAGTACTTC.

Ten or more counts support this clonotype. The gene calls are TRBV20-1 and TRBJ2-7; 9 positions match TRBD1. This CDR3 spans 15 amino acids. The V gene end was trimmed by 6 bases and the J gene end by 3 bases; junction bases not matched to a gene: 12. Germline-derived CDR1 and CDR2 are DFQATT and SNEGSKA (reference sequence). The CDR3 sequence: CSAGKPTGGFYEQYF. The CDR3 coding sequence is TGCAGTGCCGGGAAGCCGACAGGGGGATTCTACGAGCAGTACTTC.

CDR3 DNA sequence: TGCGCCAGCAGTGAAACCAGAGATCAGCCCCAGCATTTT. Its protein is CASSETRDQPQHF. This rearrangement joins TRBV10-2 to TRBJ1-5, with no clear D. The V gene lost 3 bases and the J gene lost 5 bases, with 8 bases spanning the gap. Germline CDR1 and CDR2: WSHSY and SAAADI. The CDR3 covers 13 residues.

This clonotype has at least ten counts. The chain employs TRBV7-9 and TRBJ2-2; D may correspond to TRBD1 or TRBD2 (5 bases each). The CDR3 loop spans 15 amino acids. V lost 4 bases to trimming and J lost 6 bases, with 15 bases between them. The germline V gene has CDR1 SEHNR and CDR2 FQNEAQ (reference sequence). The CDR3 DNA reads as TGTGCCAGCAGCTCGGGGCCGAACTCTGCCGGGGAGCTGTTTTTT. It is translated as CASSSGPNSAGELFF.

This clonotype showed up many times. The V call is TRBV5-1, the J call TRBJ2-1; 11 bases align to TRBD2. Germline CDR1 SGHRS, CDR2 YFSETQ. The length of the CDR3 is 15 residues. Trimming cost V 3 bases and J 6 bases; bases outside gene matches: 5. The CDR3 DNA reads as TGCGCCAGCAGCTATCTAGCGGGGGGCTCCAATGAGCAGTTCTTC. This sequence encodes CASSYLAGGSNEQFF. The variable domain in full, with the rest retrieved from reference TRBV5-1 and TRBJ2-1, is KAGVTQTPRYLIKTRGQQVTLSCSPISGHRSVSWYQQTPGQGLQFLFEYFSETQRNKGNFPGRFSGRQFSNSRSEMNVSTLELGDSALYLCASSYLAGGSNEQFFGPGTRLTVL.

The rearrangement joins TRBV19 to TRBJ2-2, with D perhaps being TRBD1 or TRBD2 (6 bases each). V lost 3 bases, J lost 6 bases, and 11 bases lay in between. Germline loops: CDR1 LNHDA, CDR2 SQIVND (reference sequence). This CDR3 is built from 14 residues. CDR3: CASSIGGASGELFF. CDR3 sequence (DNA): TGTGCCAGTAGTATCGGGGGCGCTTCCGGGGAGCTGTTTTTT.

This clonotype was found many times. This chain connects TRBV13 to TRBJ2-7, with TRBD2 matching over 11 bases. V was clipped by 0 bases and J by 4 bases; unmatched bases: 8. The CDR3 is 17 amino acids. In germline, CDR1 is PRHDT, CDR2 FYEKMQ (reference sequence). CDR3 amino acids: CASSLGPPTSGGYEQYF. The CDR3 DNA reads TGTGCCAGCAGCTTAGGCCCCCCTACTAGCGGGGGTTACGAGCAGTACTTC.

Many counts were recorded for this clonotype. The CDR3 nucleotides read TGTGCCAGCAGCTGGGGACGAGGCGAGGGCTACACCTTC. This translates into CASSWGRGEGYTF. This chain connects TRBV6-1 to TRBJ1-2, with D possibly TRBD1 on 5 matching bases. CDR1 is MNHNS, CDR2 SASEGT, per germline. The CDR3 has 13 amino acids. V was shortened by 6 bases and J by 8 bases, with 16 bases between the two germline ends.

Ten or more counts support this clonotype. The V gene is TRBV18, the J gene TRBJ2-7; D gene ambiguous. Germline V gene sequence: CDR1 KGHSH, CDR2 LQKENI. Trimming stripped 6 bases from V and 5 bases from J, with 17 bases between. CDR3 length: 14 amino acids. The CDR3 protein is CASSRTATGDEQYF. The CDR3 DNA sequence: TGTGCCAGCTCGCGGACCGCTACTGGCGACGAGCAGTACTTC.

The sample holds many counts of this clonotype. The chain couples TRBV6-1 to TRBJ1-4, with a tentative D call TRBD1 (5 bases). This CDR3 comprises 15 residues. V was pared by 8 bases and J by 6 bases, with 19 bases between. Germline-derived CDR1 and CDR2 are MNHNS and SASEGT. The CDR3 DNA sequence: TGTGCCAGCGCACTAGGGGTAGGGTTTGATGAAAAACTGTTTTTT. Translated, it gives CASALGVGFDEKLFF.

This clonotype was observed at least ten times. The gene calls are TRBV27 and TRBJ1-1; the match to TRBD1 covers 7 bases. Trimming took 6 bases from V and 0 from J; bases not matched to a gene: 4. The CDR3 contains 14 residues. Germline V gene lookup returns CDR1 MNHEY and CDR2 SMNVEV (reference sequence). This chain's CDR3 is CASRDRSLNTEAFF. The CDR3 bases are TGTGCCAGCAGGGACAGGTCCTTGAACACTGAAGCTTTCTTT.

This clonotype has a single count. The gene calls are TRBV18 and TRBJ1-1; TRBD1 agrees at 9 bases. Germline values: CDR1 KGHSH, CDR2 LQKENI. V lost 2 bases, J lost 1 base, and 8 bases stayed unmatched. The CDR3 is 17 amino acids. CDR3 coding DNA: TGTGCCAGCTCACCAATAACCGGACAGGGGAGGAACACTGAAGCTTTCTTT. Amino acid sequence: CASSPITGQGRNTEAFF.

This clonotype showed up many times. This chain connects TRBV2 to TRBJ1-2; D not resolved. Germline V gives CDR1 SNHLY, CDR2 FYNNEI. This CDR3 has 14 amino acids. V shed 2 bases and J shed 2 bases, with 9 bases lying between them. The CDR3 spells CASSEYEGNYGYTF. CDR3 coding DNA: TGTGCCAGCAGTGAATATGAGGGCAACTATGGCTACACCTTC.

Many counts were recorded for this clonotype. This rearrangement joins TRBV11-2 to TRBJ1-5; D is ambiguous. This CDR3 spans 12 amino acids. Per germline, CDR1 SGHAT and CDR2 FQNNGV. Trimming removed 5 bases at V and 7 bases at J, with 9 bases between. CDR3 sequence (DNA): TGTGCCAGCAGCCATCTGGGGCAGCCCCAGCATTTT. The encoded protein is CASSHLGQPQHF.

This chain connects TRBV5-1 to TRBJ1-1, with D possibly TRBD1 on 5 matching bases. V lost 6 bases and J lost 1, with 13 bases in between. The germline CDR1 and CDR2 sequences are SGHRS and YFSETQ. The CDR3 consists of 14 residues. Here the CDR3 reads CASNWDPRNTEAFF. The CDR3 nucleotides read TGCGCCAGCAACTGGGACCCGAGGAACACTGAAGCTTTCTTT.

V is TRBV28 and J is TRBJ2-3, with a possible D match to TRBD1 (5 bases). The CDR3 loop spans 16 amino acids. Germline CDR1 is MDHEN and CDR2 is SYDVKM. The V end lost 6 bases, the J end lost 2 bases, and 18 bases lay between the germline ends. The CDR3 nucleotides read TGTGCCAGCAGCCCTAGGGGCCCCCCACACACAGATACGCAGTATTTT. The encoded protein is CASSPRGPPHTDTQYF.